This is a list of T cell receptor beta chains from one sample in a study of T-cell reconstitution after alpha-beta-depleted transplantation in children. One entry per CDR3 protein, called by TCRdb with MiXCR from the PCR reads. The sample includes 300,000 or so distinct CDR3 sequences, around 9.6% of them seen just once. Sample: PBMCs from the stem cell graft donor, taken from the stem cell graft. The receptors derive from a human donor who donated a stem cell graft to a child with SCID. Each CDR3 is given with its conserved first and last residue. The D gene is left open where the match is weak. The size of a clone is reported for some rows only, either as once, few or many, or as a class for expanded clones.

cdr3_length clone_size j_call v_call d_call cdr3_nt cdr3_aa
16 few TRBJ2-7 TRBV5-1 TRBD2 TGCGCCAGCAGCTGGGGACTAGCGGGGGGTTCCTACGAGCAGTACTTC CASSWGLAGGSYEQYF
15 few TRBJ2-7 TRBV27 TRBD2 TGTGCCAGCACCTCCCCCGGAGCGGGGGTAGCGGAGCAGTACTTC CASTSPGAGVAEQYF
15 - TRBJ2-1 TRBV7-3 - TGTGCCAGCAGCTTCGGGCCTGTCTTGGGCAATGAGCAGTTCTTC CASSFGPVLGNEQFF
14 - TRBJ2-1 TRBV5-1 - TGCGCCAGCAGCTGGGGGGATGGTCTTAATGAGCAGTTCTTC CASSWGDGLNEQFF
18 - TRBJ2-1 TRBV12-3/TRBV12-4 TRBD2 TGTGCCAGCAGTTTTAGGACTAGCGGGGGGTGGTCCTACAATGAGCAGTTCTTC CASSFRTSGGWSYNEQFF
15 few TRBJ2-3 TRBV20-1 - TGCAGTGCCCTACCCCCCGGGGTACCAACAGATACGCAGTATTTT CSALPPGVPTDTQYF
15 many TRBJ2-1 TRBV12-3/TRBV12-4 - TGTGCCAGCAGGGGGGACCTGAGCTCCTACAATGAGCAGTTCTTC CASRGDLSSYNEQFF
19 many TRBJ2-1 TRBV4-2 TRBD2 TGTGCCAGCAGCCAAGAGGTCCTAGCGGGGGCTCCCAATTACAATGAGCAGTTCTTC CASSQEVLAGAPNYNEQFF
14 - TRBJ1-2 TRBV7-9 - TGTGCCAGCAGCCCTGGGGACCGAAACTATGGCTACACCTTC CASSPGDRNYGYTF
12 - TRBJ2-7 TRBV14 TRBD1 TGTGCCAGCAGCCCGAGACAGGGCAAGCAGTACTTC CASSPRQGKQYF
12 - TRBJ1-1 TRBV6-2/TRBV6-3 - TGTGCCAGTCAGGGTCTGGGCACTGAAGCTTTCTTT CASQGLGTEAFF
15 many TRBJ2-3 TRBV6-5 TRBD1 TGTGCCAGCAGTAACTGGGGACAGGGCACAGATACGCAGTATTTT CASSNWGQGTDTQYF
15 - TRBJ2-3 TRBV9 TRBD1 TGTGCCAGCAGCGCCCGGGACAGGTTCACAGATACGCAGTATTTT CASSARDRFTDTQYF
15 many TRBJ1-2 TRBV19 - TGTGCCAGTAGTATAGTGCCGGACTCTAACTATGGCTACACCTTC CASSIVPDSNYGYTF
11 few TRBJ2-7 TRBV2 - TGTGCCAGACGAGGCGCGTACGAGCAGTACTTC CARRGAYEQYF
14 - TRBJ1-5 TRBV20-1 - TGCAGTGCTAGAGAAGGACTGCCGAATCAGCCCCAGCATTTT CSAREGLPNQPQHF
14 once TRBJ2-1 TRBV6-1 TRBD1 TGTGCCAGCAACCCGGGACAGCGATACAATGAGCAGTTCTTC CASNPGQRYNEQFF